Listed below are T cell receptor beta chains from one sample, sequenced in a study of shared clonotypes between healthy human individuals. Clones were sequenced by immunoSEQ multiplex PCR, and TCRdb holds only the in-frame ones, with some missing. Here the sample spans about 2,100,000 clones, just over 90% being singletons. The sample was naive CD8+ T cells from PBMCs. Receptor source: a man aged 18 to 29 in good health. Some clones in this sample may be carry-over from other donors' samples. The CDR3 runs from the conserved cysteine through the conserved F or W. Each record gives: V gene, D gene, J gene, clone size, CDR3 DNA, CDR3 protein. The D gene is left open where the match is weak. Clone size is shown for a subset of rows, as once, few, many or a class of expanded clone.

V gene: TRBV2
D gene: NA
J gene: TRBJ1-1
clone size: NA
CDR3 DNA: TGTGCCAGCAGGCCAGACACTGAAGCTTTCTTT
CDR3 protein: CASRPDTEAFF

V gene: TRBV28
D gene: NA
J gene: TRBJ2-7
clone size: NA
CDR3 DNA: TGTGCCAGCAGCACTAACCTAGCCCAGGGAGTTTACGAGCAGTACTTC
CDR3 protein: CASSTNLAQGVYEQYF

V gene: TRBV11-2
D gene: NA
J gene: TRBJ2-7
clone size: NA
CDR3 DNA: TGTGCCAGCAGCATTAGGACAGGGAGGGCGTACGAGCAGTACTTC
CDR3 protein: CASSIRTGRAYEQYF

V gene: TRBV7-2
D gene: NA
J gene: TRBJ2-7
clone size: NA
CDR3 DNA: TGTGCCAGCAGCCGGGACACTCTTTATTACGAGCAGTACTTC
CDR3 protein: CASSRDTLYYEQYF

V gene: TRBV6-5
D gene: NA
J gene: TRBJ2-7
clone size: once
CDR3 DNA: TGTGCCAGCAGTTTATATGGCTCCAGTATCTACGAGCAGTACTTC
CDR3 protein: CASSLYGSSIYEQYF

V gene: TRBV5-6
D gene: NA
J gene: TRBJ1-4
clone size: NA
CDR3 DNA: TGTGCCAGCAGCCCCCCCCAGGGATGGGGCACAACTAATGAAAAACTGTTTTTT
CDR3 protein: CASSPPQGWGTTNEKLFF

V gene: TRBV28
D gene: NA
J gene: TRBJ2-7
clone size: NA
CDR3 DNA: TGTGCCAGCAGTTTAGGGAAAGGCGAGCAGTACTTC
CDR3 protein: CASSLGKGEQYF

V gene: TRBV6-5
D gene: TRBD1
J gene: TRBJ1-4
clone size: NA
CDR3 DNA: TGTGCCAGCAGTTACTCGCGACAGGGGGGAGATGAAAAACTGTTTTTT
CDR3 protein: CASSYSRQGGDEKLFF

V gene: TRBV28
D gene: NA
J gene: TRBJ1-3
clone size: NA
CDR3 DNA: TGTGCCAGCAGTTTACTCCCGACCTCTGGAAACACCATATATTTT
CDR3 protein: CASSLLPTSGNTIYF

V gene: TRBV4-1
D gene: NA
J gene: TRBJ2-7
clone size: NA
CDR3 DNA: TGCGCCAGCAGCCAACCCGGGGGCTCCTACGAGCAGTACTTC
CDR3 protein: CASSQPGGSYEQYF

V gene: TRBV27
D gene: NA
J gene: TRBJ1-4
clone size: once
CDR3 DNA: TGTGCCAGCAGCCACAGGGCCACTAATGAAAAACTGTTTTTT
CDR3 protein: CASSHRATNEKLFF

V gene: TRBV29-1
D gene: NA
J gene: TRBJ2-7
clone size: NA
CDR3 DNA: TGCAGCGTGCGGACAGACAGCTACGAGCAGTACTTC
CDR3 protein: CSVRTDSYEQYF

V gene: TRBV9
D gene: TRBD2
J gene: TRBJ2-3
clone size: few
CDR3 DNA: TGTGCCAGCAGCGCCGGGGGGGCAGATACGCAGTATTTT
CDR3 protein: CASSAGGADTQYF

V gene: TRBV6-6
D gene: NA
J gene: TRBJ1-4
clone size: NA
CDR3 DNA: TGTGCCAGCAGTCAGCCGGGACTGATAAATGAAAAACTGTTTTTT
CDR3 protein: CASSQPGLINEKLFF

V gene: TRBV6-5
D gene: TRBD1
J gene: TRBJ2-7
clone size: NA
CDR3 DNA: TGTGCCAGCAGTTACTCACGGACAGGGGACGAGCAGTACTTC
CDR3 protein: CASSYSRTGDEQYF

V gene: TRBV27
D gene: TRBD1
J gene: TRBJ2-7
clone size: NA
CDR3 DNA: TGTGCCAGCAGTCAGACAGGGATCGAGCAGTACTTC
CDR3 protein: CASSQTGIEQYF

V gene: TRBV7-9
D gene: TRBD1
J gene: TRBJ1-1
clone size: NA
CDR3 DNA: TGTGCCAGCAGCTTATTTGACAGGGGGAACACTGAAGCTTTCTTT
CDR3 protein: CASSLFDRGNTEAFF

V gene: TRBV10-3
D gene: TRBD1
J gene: TRBJ1-1
clone size: NA
CDR3 DNA: TGTGCCACCCTAGACAGGGCGGACATGAACACTGAAGCTTTCTTT
CDR3 protein: CATLDRADMNTEAFF

V gene: TRBV10-1
D gene: NA
J gene: TRBJ2-7
clone size: NA
CDR3 DNA: TGCGCCAGCAGTGAGTCTGGGTCCGGAGAGCAGTACTTC
CDR3 protein: CASSESGSGEQYF

V gene: TRBV9
D gene: NA
J gene: TRBJ2-1
clone size: NA
CDR3 DNA: TGTGCCAGCAGCTCTGCACCTAGCTCCTACAATGAGCAGTTCTTC
CDR3 protein: CASSSAPSSYNEQFF

V gene: TRBV20-1
D gene: NA
J gene: TRBJ1-2
clone size: NA
CDR3 DNA: TGCAGTGCTAGGGAAACCGGGGGCTACACCTTC
CDR3 protein: CSARETGGYTF

V gene: TRBV30
D gene: NA
J gene: TRBJ1-2
clone size: NA
CDR3 DNA: TGTGCCTGGAGTATGATCGGGGTCCTTTATGGCTACACCTTC
CDR3 protein: CAWSMIGVLYGYTF

V gene: TRBV5-1
D gene: NA
J gene: TRBJ2-2
clone size: NA
CDR3 DNA: TGCGCCAGCAGCTGGCCGCGACTGCTCACTGGGGACACCGGGGAGCTGTTTTTT
CDR3 protein: CASSWPRLLTGDTGELFF

V gene: TRBV28
D gene: NA
J gene: TRBJ2-5
clone size: NA
CDR3 DNA: TGTGCCAGCAGGCAGCTTCGAGACAAACAAGAGACCCAGTACTTC
CDR3 protein: CASRQLRDKQETQYF

V gene: TRBV9
D gene: TRBD2
J gene: TRBJ2-5
clone size: NA
CDR3 DNA: TGTGCCAGCAGCGTAGCCGGGGAGGGAGGTGAGACCCAGTACTTC
CDR3 protein: CASSVAGEGGETQYF

V gene: TRBV7-9
D gene: NA
J gene: TRBJ1-5
clone size: few
CDR3 DNA: TGTGCCAGCAGCTTAGGGGGCTTGAATCAGCCCCAGCATTTT
CDR3 protein: CASSLGGLNQPQHF

V gene: TRBV5-4
D gene: NA
J gene: TRBJ1-2
clone size: NA
CDR3 DNA: TGTGCCAGCACCGAAACGACGGGACCGACGGGACCTGGCTACACCTTC
CDR3 protein: CASTETTGPTGPGYTF

V gene: TRBV28
D gene: NA
J gene: TRBJ1-5
clone size: NA
CDR3 DNA: TGTGCCAGCAGTTTAGATTTAGGACAGCCCCAGCATTTT
CDR3 protein: CASSLDLGQPQHF

V gene: TRBV30
D gene: TRBD1
J gene: TRBJ1-1
clone size: NA
CDR3 DNA: TGTGCCTGGAGACCAGGGGGGCTAGAAGCTTTCTTT
CDR3 protein: CAWRPGGLEAFF

V gene: TRBV27
D gene: NA
J gene: TRBJ2-1
clone size: NA
CDR3 DNA: TGTGCCAGCAGTGGGACACTCGCGGGTGAGCAGTTCTTC
CDR3 protein: CASSGTLAGEQFF

V gene: TRBV7-2
D gene: NA
J gene: TRBJ2-5
clone size: NA
CDR3 DNA: TGTGCCAGCAGCTTAGTAGTTAGGGTCACAGACCGTCAAGAGACCCAGTACTTC
CDR3 protein: CASSLVVRVTDRQETQYF